The 6 T cell receptor beta chains given below trace back to one sample, sequenced in a study of blood T cells in healthy people across ages. A second 7 to 11 cycle PCR used barcoded and J-beta primers. TCRdb passed the 5' RACE reads through MiXCR, listing each CDR3 protein once. Altogether more than 800,000 distinct CDR3 sequences are present, 35% to 55% being singletons, with the ten largest covering approximately 19%. Sequenced sample: blood. The receptors shown here come from a woman aged 60-75 years in good health.

The chain is built from TRBV4-2 and TRBJ1-6, with no clear D. CDR1 is LGHNA, CDR2 YNFKEQ, per germline. CDR3 length: 14 amino acids. Trimming removed 4 bases at V and 8 bases at J, with 12 bases between. In DNA form, the CDR3 reads TGTGCCAGCAGCCTCCCAGCGAAGGATTCACCCCTCCACTTT. Translating it yields CASSLPAKDSPLHF.

The gene calls are TRBV11-2 and TRBJ2-7, with 7 nucleotides matching TRBD2. Germline V gene sequence: CDR1 SGHAT, CDR2 FQNNGV. V shed 2 bases, J shed 0 bases, and the junction held 4 bases outside the gene matches. This CDR3 spans 15 amino acids. The CDR3 region has the DNA TGTGCCAGCAGCTTACTAGCGGACAACTCCTACGAGCAGTACTTC. As protein: CASSLLADNSYEQYF.

The chain joins TRBV5-1 to TRBJ2-4; 7 bases fit TRBD1. The end of the DNA fits TRBJ2-7 better, so the J call may be wrong. The CDR3 sequence is 15 residues long. Germline-derived CDR1 and CDR2 are SGHRS and YFSETQ. In nucleotides, the CDR3 is TGCGCCAGCAGCTCGGTGACAGGGAGTGTACACGAGCAGTACTTC. This codes for CASSSVTGSVHEQYF.

The chain recombines TRBV6-5 with TRBJ2-5; the D gene could be TRBD1 or TRBD2 (5 bases each). The DNA end lines up better with TRBJ2-1; the J call may be wrong. From germline, CDR1 is MNHEY and CDR2 SVGAGI. The CDR3 has 19 amino acids. CDR3 nucleotide sequence: TGTGCCAGCAGTTACCGATGGGCAGGGAGTTTGGGGAGCCAAGAGACCCAGTTCTTC. Protein product: CASSYRWAGSLGSQETQFF.

The gene calls are TRBV5-1 and TRBJ2-3, with 7 bases lining up with TRBD2. The V and J ends lost 0 bases and 2 bases, in that order; junction bases with no gene match: 6. Germline V gives CDR1 SGHRS, CDR2 YFSETQ. The CDR3 runs 16 residues. The CDR3 loop reads CASSLVSGLVTDTQYF. Here the CDR3 DNA reads TGCGCCAGCAGCTTGGTTAGCGGGCTAGTCACAGATACGCAGTATTTT.

This clonotype was seen only a few times. The chain combines TRBV9 with TRBJ2-5, with 11 bases that match TRBD1. CDR1 and CDR2 (germline): SGDLS, YYNGEE. The CDR3 is made up of 19 amino acids. With V trimmed by 0 bases and J by 5 bases, 15 bases remained unmatched. The CDR3 coding sequence is TGTGCCAGCAGCGTAGGATCCCGGACAGGGGGCTTCTTCAAGGAGACCCAGTACTTC. Amino acids: CASSVGSRTGGFFKETQYF.